This T cell receptor (beta chain) derives from a study of shared clonotypes between healthy human individuals. About the research overall: Each donor contributed plates that comprised three CD4 naive, three CD4 memory, two CD8 naive and one CD8 memory.

Healthy adults negative for HIV, lacking recent acute infections or vaccinations, served as donors. Measured with immunoSEQ multiplex PCR; TCRdb has only the in-frame clones, and not every one. This sample carries approximately 640,000 clones, about 90% of them seen once, and the ten largest clones take more than 30%. The CDR3 contains 13 residues. The junction had 5 bases not matched to a gene; V was cut back by 5 bases and J by 7 bases. Germline CDR1 MNHEY, CDR2 SVGAGI. Sequenced: memory CD8+ T cells from PBMCs. The sample's subset: CD45RO+ cells pooled with CCR7-negative TemRA cells. The rearrangement uses TRBV6-5 and TRBJ2-5; 9 positions match TRBD2. The source of this sequence is a man in his late teens or twenties in good health. Some clones in this sample may be carry-over from other donors' samples. The CDR3 nucleotides are TGTGCCAGCAGTGTAGCGGGAGCGGGGACCCAGTACTTC. Amino acids: CASSVAGAGTQYF.